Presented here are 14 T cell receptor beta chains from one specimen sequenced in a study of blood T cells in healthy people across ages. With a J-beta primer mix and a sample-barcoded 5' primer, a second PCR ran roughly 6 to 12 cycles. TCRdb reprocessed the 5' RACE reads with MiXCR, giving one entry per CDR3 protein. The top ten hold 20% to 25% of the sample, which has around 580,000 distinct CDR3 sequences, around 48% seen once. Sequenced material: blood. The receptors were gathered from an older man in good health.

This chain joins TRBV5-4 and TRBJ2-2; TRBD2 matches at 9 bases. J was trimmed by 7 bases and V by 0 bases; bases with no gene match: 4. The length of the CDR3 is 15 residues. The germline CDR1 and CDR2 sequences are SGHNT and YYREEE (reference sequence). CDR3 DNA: TGTGCCAGCAGCTTGGATCTGACTAGCGGCGGGGAGCTGTTTTTT. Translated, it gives CASSLDLTSGGELFF.

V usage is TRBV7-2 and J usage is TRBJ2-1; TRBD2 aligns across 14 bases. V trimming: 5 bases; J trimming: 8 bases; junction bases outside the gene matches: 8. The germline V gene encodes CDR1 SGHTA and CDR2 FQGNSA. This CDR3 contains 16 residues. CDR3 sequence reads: CASSRLAGGGSYEQFF. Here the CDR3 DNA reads TGTGCCAGCAGCCGACTAGCGGGAGGGGGCTCTTATGAGCAGTTCTTC.

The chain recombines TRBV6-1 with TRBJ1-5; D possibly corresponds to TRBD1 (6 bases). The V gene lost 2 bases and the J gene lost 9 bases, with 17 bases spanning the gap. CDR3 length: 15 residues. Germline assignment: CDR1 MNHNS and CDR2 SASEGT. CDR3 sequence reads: CASSEMRGHAPPQHF. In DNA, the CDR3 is TGTGCCAGCAGTGAAATGCGGGGACATGCTCCGCCCCAGCATTTT.

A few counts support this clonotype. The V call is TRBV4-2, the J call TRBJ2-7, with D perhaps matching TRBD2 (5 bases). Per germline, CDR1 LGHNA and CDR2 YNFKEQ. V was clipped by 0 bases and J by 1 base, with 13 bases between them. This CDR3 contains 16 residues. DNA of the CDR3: TGTGCCAGCAGCCAAGATCTTCGAGGGAGTTCCTACGAGCAGTACTTC. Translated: CASSQDLRGSSYEQYF.

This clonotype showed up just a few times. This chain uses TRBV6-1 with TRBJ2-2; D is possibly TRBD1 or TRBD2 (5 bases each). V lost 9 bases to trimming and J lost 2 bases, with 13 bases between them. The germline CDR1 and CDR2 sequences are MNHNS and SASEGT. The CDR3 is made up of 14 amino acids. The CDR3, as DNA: TGTGCCAGTTCTCGGGACGGAAACACCGGGGAGCTGTTTTTT. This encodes CASSRDGNTGELFF.

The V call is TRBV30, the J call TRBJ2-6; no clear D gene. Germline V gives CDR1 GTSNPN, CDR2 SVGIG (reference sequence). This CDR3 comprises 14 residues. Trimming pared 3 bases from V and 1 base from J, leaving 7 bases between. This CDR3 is CAWRRRSGANVLTF. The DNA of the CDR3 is TGTGCCTGGAGGCGTCGGTCTGGGGCCAACGTCCTGACTTTC.

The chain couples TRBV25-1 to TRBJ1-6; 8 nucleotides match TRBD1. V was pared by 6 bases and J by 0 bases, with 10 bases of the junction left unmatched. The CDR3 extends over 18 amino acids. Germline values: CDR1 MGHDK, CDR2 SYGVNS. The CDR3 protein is CASRPGTGESSYNSPLHF. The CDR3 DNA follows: TGTGCCAGCAGACCTGGGACAGGCGAAAGCTCCTATAATTCACCCCTCCACTTT.

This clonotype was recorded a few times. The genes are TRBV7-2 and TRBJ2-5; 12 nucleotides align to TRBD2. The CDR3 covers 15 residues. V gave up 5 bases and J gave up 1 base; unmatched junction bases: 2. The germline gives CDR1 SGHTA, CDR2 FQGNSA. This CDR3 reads CASSILAGGQETQYF. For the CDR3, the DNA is TGTGCCAGCAGCATACTAGCGGGGGGCCAAGAGACCCAGTACTTC.

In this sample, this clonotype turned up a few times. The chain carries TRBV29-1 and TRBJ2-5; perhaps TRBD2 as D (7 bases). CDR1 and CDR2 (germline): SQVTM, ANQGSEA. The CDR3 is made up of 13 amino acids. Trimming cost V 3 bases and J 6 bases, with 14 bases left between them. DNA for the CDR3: TGCAGCGTTGATAGGGTCGGGGGGCAGACCCAGTACTTC. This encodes CSVDRVGGQTQYF.

In DNA, the CDR3 is TGTGCCAGCAGTTCTGGGACAGGCGTTACGACCCAGTACTTC. It is translated as CASSSGTGVTTQYF. V and J are TRBV27 and TRBJ2-5, with 8 bases that match TRBD1. In germline, CDR1 is MNHEY, CDR2 SMNVEV (reference sequence). This CDR3 has 14 residues. J lost 7 bases, V lost 4 bases, and 8 bases had no gene match.

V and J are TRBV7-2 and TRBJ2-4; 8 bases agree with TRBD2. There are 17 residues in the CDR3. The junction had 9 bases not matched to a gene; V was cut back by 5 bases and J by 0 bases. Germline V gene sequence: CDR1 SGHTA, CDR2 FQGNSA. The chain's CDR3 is CASSTLAGHLAKNIQYF. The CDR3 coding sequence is TGTGCCAGCAGCACATTAGCGGGGCACCTAGCCAAAAACATTCAGTACTTC.

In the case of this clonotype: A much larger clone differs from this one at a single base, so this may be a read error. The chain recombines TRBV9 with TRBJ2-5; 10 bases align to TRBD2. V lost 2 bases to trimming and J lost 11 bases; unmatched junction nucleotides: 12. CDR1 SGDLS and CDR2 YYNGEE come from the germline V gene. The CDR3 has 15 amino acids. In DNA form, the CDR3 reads TGTGCCAGCAGCGTGCGACTAGCGGGTTACAATGAGCAGTACTTC. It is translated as CASSVRLAGYNEQYF.

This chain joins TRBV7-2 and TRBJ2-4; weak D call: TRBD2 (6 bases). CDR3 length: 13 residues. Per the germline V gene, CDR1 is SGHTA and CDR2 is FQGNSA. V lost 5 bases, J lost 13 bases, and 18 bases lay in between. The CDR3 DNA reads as TGTGCCAGCAGCCAGACTAGGGACTCCCACCAGTACTTC. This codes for CASSQTRDSHQYF. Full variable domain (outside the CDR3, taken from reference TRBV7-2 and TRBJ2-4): GAGVSQSPSNKVTEKGKDVELRCDPISGHTALYWYRQSLGQGLEFLIYFQGNSAPDKSGLPSDRFSAERTGGSVSTLTIQRTQQEDSAVYLCASSQTRDSHQYFGAGTRLSVL.

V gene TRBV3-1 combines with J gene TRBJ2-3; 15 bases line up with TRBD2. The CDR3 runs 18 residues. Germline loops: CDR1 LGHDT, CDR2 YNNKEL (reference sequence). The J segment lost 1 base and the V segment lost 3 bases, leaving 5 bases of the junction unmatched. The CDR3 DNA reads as TGTGCCAGCAGCCACCCGGGACTAGCGGGGGGACGCACAGATACGCAGTATTTT. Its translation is CASSHPGLAGGRTDTQYF.